This TCR beta chain was identified during a study of blood T cell repertoires in COVID-19. Looking at the study overall: PBMCs, B-cell-depleted T cells, or T cells provided the cDNA or gDNA that made up the material.

Assay used: immunoSEQ multiplex PCR; TCRdb lists only in-frame clones, some missing. Among around 58,000 clones listed, roughly 85% were seen once. Germline V gene sequence: CDR1 MNHEY, CDR2 SVGEGT. The V and J ends lost 0 bases and 0 bases respectively, with 8 bases between them. This CDR3 has 15 residues. The chain recombines TRBV6-2 or TRBV6-3 with TRBJ1-2; maybe TRBD1 (5 bases). The sequence derives from a human donor in a cohort sampled during active COVID-19. The material sequenced was peripheral blood. The CDR3 DNA is TGTGCCAGCAGTTACTCGACAGTACCTAACTATGGCTACACCTTC. Translation gives CASSYSTVPNYGYTF.